These T cell receptor beta chains were read from a single sample in a study of CD8+ T cells in alopecia areata. The method was immunoSEQ multiplex PCR; TCRdb's version includes in-frame clones alone and lacks a portion of them. The sample shows about 150,000 clones, roughly 58% of them seen only once. Sequences were obtained from CD8+ T cells sorted from blood. The receptors were gathered from a human donor in good health. Both conserved end residues are part of each CDR3.

TRBV29-1,TRBJ2-5,CSVTASGRMSGTQYF
TRBV6-5,TRBJ2-7,CASSYSSYEQYF
TRBV2,TRBJ2-3,CASSVDTQYF
TRBV7-9,TRBJ2-3,CASSVVDSSTDTQYF
TRBV29-1,TRBJ2-5,CSVEVNRDGDRRLEETQYF
TRBV25-1,TRBJ2-6,CASTGGRTGANVLTF
TRBV19,TRBJ2-7,CASSVGTSGIYEQYF
TRBV6-5,TRBJ2-1,CASSFGLAGANEQFF
TRBV7-9,TRBJ2-1,CASSFTSGGYNEQFF
TRBV15,TRBJ1-2,CATSRAVGGYTF
TRBV6-5,TRBJ1-2,CASSLSRGDGGYTF
TRBV4-1,TRBJ2-2,CASSQLSGIGWELFF
TRBV11-2,TRBJ1-5,CASSHTGGGNQPQHF
TRBV27,TRBJ2-1,CASSFSNEQFF
TRBV30,TRBJ2-1,CAWSVGLAGGPNEQFF
TRBV7-9,TRBJ2-7,CASSSGTALYEQYF
TRBV7-3,TRBJ2-2,CASSLEHGHGELFF
TRBV5-1,TRBJ2-1,CASSQGLGGNEQFF
TRBV27,TRBJ2-7,CASSTPTGGSYEQYF
TRBV6-5,TRBJ2-1,CASGIIAGGNNEQFF
TRBV25-1,TRBJ1-3,CASSDGTSGNTIYF
TRBV19,TRBJ2-7,CASSYQISYEQYF
TRBV25-1,TRBJ2-5,CASGADQETQYF
TRBV9,TRBJ1-5,CASSVNSYQPQHF
TRBV7-9,TRBJ2-1,CASSYVGIEQFF
TRBV7-9,TRBJ1-2,CASSLGAAYGYTF
TRBV5-1,TRBJ2-1,CASSSHLGRPEQFF
TRBV30,TRBJ2-7,CAWSSGLAGGQQYF
TRBV2,TRBJ2-1,CASTRGYNEQFF
TRBV27,TRBJ2-7,CASSFGAGASYEQYF
TRBV7-9,TRBJ2-3,CASHYSADTQYF
TRBV5-5,TRBJ2-7,CASSFRQYF
TRBV6-4,TRBJ2-3,CASSDGTSADTQYF
TRBV29-1,TRBJ2-7,CSVEDNSSGRAGSYEQYF
TRBV29-1,TRBJ1-2,CSVLMQGRLRGYTF
TRBV11-2,TRBJ1-2,CASSLGTAANYGYTF
TRBV10-3,TRBJ2-1,CAMAGVLVDEQFF
TRBV15,TRBJ2-7,CATSRDGEGRYEQYF
TRBV2,TRBJ2-2,CASREAWGYTGELFF
TRBV7-9,TRBJ2-7,CASSFEGETYEQYF
TRBV2,TRBJ2-1,CARDRDGGYNEQFF
TRBV30,TRBJ1-5,CAWSPGAGGQPQHF
TRBV30,TRBJ2-6,CAWSGDSGANVLTF
TRBV27,TRBJ1-2,CASSWLAGYRYTF
TRBV30,TRBJ2-1,CAWSEGPAGEQFF
TRBV4-1,TRBJ2-2,CASSQGAGAITTNTGELFF
TRBV4-1,TRBJ2-2,CASSQFGGVNNVELFF
TRBV5-4,TRBJ2-1,CASSFTEDRDEQFF